One sample yielded the 27 T cell receptor beta chains listed below, sequenced in a study of T cells in localized non-small cell lung cancer. Generated by immunoSEQ multiplex PCR, the TCRdb table keeps only in-frame clones and is missing some. The table lists 25,000 to 30,000 clones, 80% to 85% of them singletons. This specimen consisted of peripheral blood mononuclear cells, obtained before any cancer treatment. The receptors derive from a man aged 35 to 69 with stage III lung adenocarcinoma.

A single count supports this clone. This chain links TRBV2 with TRBJ2-3; D remains ambiguous. With 5 bases removed from V and 1 base from J, the gap between germline ends came to 13 bases. From germline, CDR1 is SNHLY and CDR2 FYNNEI. The CDR3 has 15 residues. The CDR3 sequence: CASSTTGLGTDTQYF. The DNA for the CDR3 is TGTGCCAGCAGTACAACCGGGCTAGGCACAGATACGCAGTATTTT. Filled out from reference TRBV2 and TRBJ2-3, the complete variable domain reads EPEVTQTPSHQVTQMGQEVILRCVPISNHLYFYWYRQILGQKVEFLVSFYNNEISEKSEIFDDQFSVERPDGSNFTLKIRSTKLEDSAMYFCASSTTGLGTDTQYFGPGTRLTVL.

The rearrangement joins TRBV5-1 to TRBJ2-7; D remains unclear. The germline CDR1 and CDR2 sequences are SGHRS and YFSETQ. The length of the CDR3 is 16 residues. The V gene lost 4 bases and the J gene lost 0 bases, with 17 bases spanning the gap. CDR3 in DNA: TGCGCCAGCAGCCCCTCAGTTGCAGGTAACTCCTACGAGCAGTACTTC. This encodes CASSPSVAGNSYEQYF.

J is TRBJ2-7 and V is TRBV5-1; 7 bases line up with TRBD1. This CDR3 contains 16 residues. The V gene's germline CDR1 is SGHRS and CDR2 YFSETQ. With V trimmed by 6 bases and J by 2 bases, 14 bases remained unmatched. The CDR3 loop reads CASTMEGSGQTYEQYF. In nucleotides, the CDR3 is TGCGCCAGCACCATGGAAGGCTCGGGACAGACCTACGAGCAGTACTTC.

The chain carries TRBV6-6 and TRBJ2-3, with TRBD1 as a possible D gene (6 bases). CDR1 is MNHNY and CDR2 is SVGAGI in the germline V gene (reference sequence). The V end was cut by 2 bases, the J end by 3 bases, with 12 bases between. The CDR3 contains 15 residues. The CDR3 DNA reads as TGTGCCAGCAGTTACACACGGACAGCGACAGATACGCAGTATTTT. Encoded protein: CASSYTRTATDTQYF.

The chain carries TRBV7-2 and TRBJ1-1; no definite D call. The CDR3 is 15 amino acids. Germline V gene sequence: CDR1 SGHTA, CDR2 FQGNSA. V lost 2 bases and J lost 0, with 10 bases in between. For the CDR3, the DNA is TGTGCCAGCAGCTTAATGCCGGGGATGAACACTGAAGCTTTCTTT. It codes for CASSLMPGMNTEAFF.

This chain uses TRBV19 with TRBJ1-2; 12 nucleotides agree with TRBD1. V lost 9 bases to trimming and J lost 0 bases; unmatched junction nucleotides: 5. Per the germline V gene, CDR1 is LNHDA and CDR2 is SQIVND (reference sequence). The CDR3 runs 15 residues. In DNA form, the CDR3 reads TGTGCCAGCCGGGACAGGGGGCAAGCTAACTATGGCTACACCTTC. Amino acids: CASRDRGQANYGYTF.

In this sample, this clone turned up a few times. Distinct nucleotide sequences in the sample also encode this CDR3. CDR3 sequence (DNA): TGCGCCAGCAGCCTGGGACAGGGCAATTCACCCCTCCACTTT. Protein product: CASSLGQGNSPLHF. The rearrangement joins TRBV5-1 to TRBJ1-6; TRBD1 aligns across 9 bases. This CDR3 is built from 14 residues. Looked up from germline, CDR1 is SGHRS and CDR2 is YFSETQ. V trimming: 4 bases; J trimming: 7 bases; junction bases outside the gene matches: 3.

The chain recombines TRBV6-4 with TRBJ1-4; 9 positions match TRBD1. V shed 0 bases, J shed 8 bases, and the junction held 4 bases outside the gene matches. Germline CDR1 is MRHNA and CDR2 is SNTAGT. This CDR3 spans 15 amino acids. CDR3 protein: CASSDSGQGVEKLFF. CDR3 DNA: TGTGCCAGCAGTGACTCGGGACAGGGTGTGGAAAAACTGTTTTTT.

The rearrangement uses TRBV19 and TRBJ1-4; unclear D gene. The length of the CDR3 is 14 residues. Germline values: CDR1 LNHDA, CDR2 SQIVND (reference sequence). Trimming left V 6 bases short and J 5 bases short, with 13 bases between. CDR3 nucleotides: TGTGCCAGTAGACAGCGGGCGACGAATGAAAAACTGTTTTTT. Translated: CASRQRATNEKLFF.

V usage is TRBV7-8 and J usage is TRBJ2-2; D is undetermined. This CDR3 has 16 amino acids. In germline, CDR1 is SGHVS, CDR2 FQNEAQ. Between the trimmed V and J ends, which lost 0 bases and 0 bases, there was a span of 8 bases. CDR3 residues: CASSLAGGTNTGELFF. The CDR3 coding sequence is TGTGCCAGCAGCTTAGCCGGCGGAACGAACACCGGGGAGCTGTTTTTT.

This chain joins TRBV5-8 and TRBJ1-2, with TRBD1 matching 7 bases. The J segment lost 8 bases and the V segment lost 3 bases, leaving 10 bases of the junction unmatched. From germline, CDR1 is SGHTS and CDR2 YDEGEE. This CDR3 spans 14 amino acids. This CDR3 is CASSSLKKGGGYTF. Here the CDR3 DNA reads TGTGCCAGCAGCTCCTTAAAAAAAGGGGGCGGCTACACCTTC. Supplemented by reference TRBV5-8 and TRBJ1-2, the full variable domain reads EAGVTQSPTHLIKTRGQQATLRCSPISGHTSVYWYQQALGLGLQFLLWYDEGEERNRGNFPPRFSGRQFPNYSSELNVNALELEDSALYLCASSSLKKGGGYTFGSGTRLTVV.

The V gene is TRBV15, the J gene TRBJ1-3; a possible D gene is TRBD1 (6 bases). V lost 4 bases and J 3 bases, leaving 13 bases between the germline ends. Per the germline V gene, CDR1 is LNHNV and CDR2 is YYDKDF (reference sequence). The CDR3 has 15 residues. CDR3 sequence (DNA): TGTGCCACCAGCATTAACGACAGGTTTGGAAACACCATATATTTT. This translates into CATSINDRFGNTIYF.

This clone came up once. The CDR3 sequence: CASSSGLARYEQYF. The CDR3 bases are TGTGCCAGCAGCTCGGGACTAGCGAGATACGAGCAGTACTTC. The rearrangement joins TRBV11-2 to TRBJ2-7; TRBD2 matches at 10 bases. The V gene's germline CDR1 is SGHAT and CDR2 FQNNGV. V gave up 4 bases and J gave up 4 bases; unmatched junction bases: 4. CDR3 length: 14 amino acids.

The V gene is TRBV28, the J gene TRBJ2-7; no clear D. The V end lost 2 bases, the J end lost 3 bases, and 11 bases lay between the germline ends. Germline CDR1 MDHEN, CDR2 SYDVKM. The CDR3 spans 14 residues. The CDR3 here is CASSLPGRYYEQYV. In nucleotides, the CDR3 is TGTGCCAGCAGTTTACCAGGTCGCTACTACGAGCAGTACGTC.

The chain has TRBV28 and TRBJ2-2; 10 positions agree with TRBD1. The junction had 7 bases not matched to a gene; V was cut back by 7 bases and J by 5 bases. Germline lookup yields CDR1 MDHEN and CDR2 SYDVKM. This CDR3 has 15 amino acids. The CDR3 loop is CASTGTGVNTGELFF. DNA of the CDR3: TGTGCCAGCACCGGGACAGGGGTAAATACCGGGGAGCTGTTTTTT.

V and J are TRBV6-1 and TRBJ2-2, with D maybe TRBD1 (7 bases). From germline, CDR1 is MNHNS and CDR2 SASEGT. Trimming took off 4 bases at V and 5 bases at J, with 14 bases between the two ends. The CDR3 length is 15 residues. The CDR3 sequence is CASSVQGGRTGELFF. The CDR3 bases are TGTGCCAGCAGTGTTCAGGGGGGTCGAACCGGGGAGCTGTTTTTT.

The chain couples TRBV5-4 to TRBJ2-2, with D possibly matching TRBD2 (6 bases). This CDR3 spans 17 amino acids. Trimming took off 0 bases at V and 1 base at J, with 13 bases between the two ends. Germline V gene lookup returns CDR1 SGHNT and CDR2 YYREEE (reference sequence). The CDR3 here is CASSLARGGMNTGELFF. In nucleotides, the CDR3 is TGTGCCAGCAGCTTGGCTAGGGGCGGGATGAACACCGGGGAGCTGTTTTTT. The full variable domain, rest sourced from reference TRBV5-4 and TRBJ2-2, is ETGVTQSPTHLIKTRGQQVTLRCSSQSGHNTVSWYQQALGQGPQFIFQYYREEENGRGNFPPRFSGLQFPNYSSELNVNALELDDSALYLCASSLARGGMNTGELFFGEGSRLTVL.

V is TRBV5-5 and J is TRBJ1-1, with D maybe TRBD1 (5 bases). Germline V gene data show CDR1 as SGHKS and CDR2 as YYEKEE (reference sequence). The CDR3 contains 13 residues. The germline V and J ends were trimmed by 0 bases and 6 bases, with 9 bases remaining between them. The DNA of the CDR3 is TGTGCCAGCAGCTTGGGCCGACAGCCTGAAGCTTTCTTT. Translated: CASSLGRQPEAFF.

The chain employs TRBV6-1 and TRBJ1-2; 8 bases line up with TRBD1. This CDR3 is built from 15 residues. Germline CDR1 is MNHNS and CDR2 is SASEGT. The J segment lost 0 bases and the V segment lost 5 bases, leaving 5 bases of the junction unmatched. DNA of the CDR3: TGTGCCAGCAGTTGGACAGGGTCGACTAACTATGGCTACACCTTC. It encodes CASSWTGSTNYGYTF.

This chain joins TRBV28 and TRBJ2-7; 9 bases align to TRBD1. This CDR3 has 13 amino acids. Germline assignment: CDR1 MDHEN and CDR2 SYDVKM. V lost 5 bases to trimming and J lost 6 bases; unmatched junction nucleotides: 5. CDR3 loop: CASSPGTGPEQYV. For the CDR3, the DNA is TGTGCCAGCAGTCCCGGGACAGGGCCCGAGCAGTACGTC.

The rearrangement joins TRBV19 to TRBJ2-1; 9 bases are a match to TRBD2. CDR3 length: 15 amino acids. V shed 6 bases and J 0 bases; nucleotides not matched to a gene: 3. Looked up from germline, CDR1 is LNHDA and CDR2 is SQIVND (reference sequence). This chain's CDR3 is CASRRLADSYNEQFF. The CDR3 DNA reads as TGTGCCAGTAGACGACTAGCGGACTCCTACAATGAGCAGTTCTTC.

The genes are TRBV7-2 and TRBJ1-2; TRBD1 aligns across 8 bases. CDR1 SGHTA and CDR2 FQGNSA come from the germline V gene. V shed 1 base and J 4 bases; nucleotides not matched to a gene: 5. CDR3 length: 15 amino acids. The CDR3 spells CASSLVRRGLYGYTF. CDR3 coding DNA: TGTGCCAGCAGCTTAGTTCGCAGGGGGCTCTATGGCTACACCTTC.

The gene calls are TRBV19 and TRBJ1-2, with TRBD1 identical over 7 bases. CDR3 length equals 13 residues. The germline CDR1 and CDR2 sequences are LNHDA and SQIVND (reference sequence). The ends lost 6 bases at V and 3 bases at J; junction bases unmatched: 4. The CDR3 nucleotides read TGTGCCAGTAGGACAGGGCAGTACTATGGCTACACCTTC. This codes for CASRTGQYYGYTF.

This clone was seen more than once but under ten times. The gene calls are TRBV29-1 and TRBJ1-3; the match to TRBD1 covers 9 bases. CDR1 and CDR2 from the germline V gene are SQVTM and ANQGSEA. J was trimmed by 5 bases and V by 1 base; bases with no gene match: 9. The CDR3 is made up of 16 amino acids. The CDR3: CSVEAPGTGSRNTIYF. CDR3 coding DNA: TGCAGCGTTGAAGCCCCCGGGACAGGGAGCCGAAACACCATATATTTT.

V gene TRBV18 combines with J gene TRBJ1-3; perhaps TRBD1 as D (5 bases). Germline CDR1 and CDR2: KGHSH and LQKENI. V shed 3 bases and J shed 0 bases, with 15 bases lying between them. The CDR3 contains 17 residues. The CDR3 DNA reads as TGTGCCAGCTCACCCACCTATCAGGGAAACTCTGGAAACACCATATATTTT. It codes for CASSPTYQGNSGNTIYF.

Written as DNA, the CDR3 is TGTGCCAGCAGCTCGCGGACGGGGACCGGGGAGCTGTTTTTT. Translation: CASSSRTGTGELFF. This chain connects TRBV11-2 to TRBJ2-2; D perhaps matches TRBD2 (5 bases). From germline, CDR1 is SGHAT and CDR2 FQNNGV. The CDR3 has 14 residues. With 4 bases removed from V and 5 bases from J, the gap between germline ends came to 11 bases.

The V call is TRBV28, the J call TRBJ2-7; D perhaps matches TRBD1 (5 bases). The CDR3 length is 11 residues. The V gene lost 2 bases and the J gene lost 12 bases, with 11 bases spanning the gap. The germline CDR1 and CDR2 sequences are MDHEN and SYDVKM. The CDR3 bases are TGTGCCAGCAGTTTAGGGCAGGGTCGGTACTTC. It translates to CASSLGQGRYF.